Listed below are T cell receptor beta chains from one sample, sequenced in a study of T cell responses to AZD1222 COVID-19 vaccine. The data were produced by immunoSEQ multiplex PCR, yet TCRdb's version contains in-frame clones alone and is incomplete. The profile shows fewer than 150,000 clones, approximately 89% of them singletons. Sequencing used peripheral blood, obtained on day 0 of AZD1222 vaccination. These receptor sequences come from an adult in good health. CDR3s include the opening cysteine and the closing phenylalanine or tryptophan. The order of the fields is clone size, V gene, J gene, D gene, CDR3 protein, CDR3 DNA. D genes are given only for firm matches. Not every row has a clone size; where given, it reads once, few, many or a size class.

>few|TRBV23-1|TRBJ1-6|TRBD1
CASSGQGPVPW
TGCGCCAGCAGTGGACAGGGTCCTGTCCCGTGG
>few|TRBV29-1|TRBJ1-6|TRBD1
CSVEGDRSVPTPLHF
TGCAGCGTTGAGGGGGACAGGTCCGTACCTACACCCCTCCACTTT
>.|TRBV7-9|TRBJ2-5|.
CASSLPGAQETQYF
TGTGCCAGCAGCTTACCCGGGGCCCAAGAGACCCAGTACTTC
>.|TRBV28|TRBJ1-1|TRBD1
CASSSGQGGEAFF
TGTGCCAGCAGTTCGGGACAGGGAGGTGAAGCTTTCTTT
>.|TRBV9|TRBJ2-5|TRBD2
CASSGGTSEWETQYF
TGTGCCAGCAGCGGCGGGACTAGCGAGTGGGAGACCCAGTACTTC
>many|TRBV7-9|TRBJ1-2|TRBD1
CASSEDRGPRNYGYTF
TGTGCCAGCAGCGAAGACAGGGGGCCCCGTAACTATGGCTACACCTTC
>.|TRBV6-6|TRBJ2-7|.
CASSPVGLYEQYF
TGTGCCAGCAGTCCTGTGGGGCTCTACGAGCAGTACTTC
>.|TRBV7-9|TRBJ2-1|.
CASSLDLNLNEQFF
TGTGCCAGCAGCTTAGATTTGAACCTAAATGAGCAGTTCTTC
>.|TRBV5-4|TRBJ1-2|.
CASSQGLSDYTF
TGTGCCAGCAGCCAGGGACTCAGCGACTACACCTTC
>.|TRBV5-1|TRBJ1-3|TRBD1
CASSLVPGGGNTIYF
TGCGCCAGCAGCTTGGTACCAGGGGGCGGAAACACCATATATTTT
>.|TRBV5-1|TRBJ2-7|.
CASSYGYEQYF
TGCGCCAGCAGCTACGGCTACGAGCAGTACTTC
>.|TRBV7-9|TRBJ1-2|.
CASSFGNNYGYTF
TGTGCCAGCAGCTTCGGGAATAACTATGGCTACACCTTC
>.|TRBV5-1|TRBJ2-1|.
CASSFPPGSDNEQFF
TGCGCCAGCAGCTTTCCCCCAGGTTCGGACAATGAGCAGTTCTTC
>.|TRBV20-1|TRBJ1-1|.
CSAEKVEAFF
TGCAGTGCTGAGAAGGTTGAAGCTTTCTTT
>.|TRBV6-5|TRBJ1-5|TRBD1
CASSYGQGGNQPQHF
TGTGCCAGCAGCTACGGACAGGGTGGCAATCAGCCCCAGCATTTT
>.|TRBV2|TRBJ2-2|.
CASKKRSNTGELFF
TGTGCCAGCAAGAAGCGGTCGAACACCGGGGAGCTGTTTTTT
>.|TRBV6-5|TRBJ1-2|TRBD1
CASSPQGVGGYTF
TGTGCCAGCAGCCCCCAGGGGGTCGGAGGCTACACCTTC
>.|TRBV5-4|TRBJ1-2|.
CASSFSRLSGYTF
TGTGCCAGCAGCTTCTCTAGACTTTCTGGCTACACCTTC
>.|TRBV12-3/TRBV12-4|TRBJ1-1|.
CASSFGQEAFF
TGTGCCAGCAGTTTTGGCCAGGAAGCTTTCTTT
>.|TRBV5-1|TRBJ2-7|.
CASSSSTGTYEQYF
TGCGCCAGCAGCTCCTCGACTGGTACCTACGAGCAGTACTTC
>once|TRBV2|TRBJ2-2|TRBD2
CASSWLAGAGELFF
TGTGCCAGCAGTTGGCTAGCGGGAGCCGGGGAGCTGTTTTTT
>.|TRBV30|TRBJ2-3|.
CAWSVGGQSTDTQYF
TGTGCCTGGAGTGTAGGCGGGCAAAGCACAGATACGCAGTATTTT
>.|TRBV5-1|TRBJ2-3|TRBD1
CASSPGQGYDTQYF
TGCGCCAGCAGTCCAGGACAGGGTTACGATACGCAGTATTTT
>.|TRBV4-2|TRBJ2-7|.
CASSQSFAYEQYF
TGTGCCAGCAGCCAGAGTTTTGCCTACGAGCAGTACTTC
>.|TRBV7-2|TRBJ1-1|TRBD1
CASSFSGGNTEAFF
TGTGCCAGCAGCTTTTCAGGGGGGAACACTGAAGCTTTCTTT
>once|TRBV23-1|TRBJ1-5|.
CASSGRLEQPQHF
TGCGCCAGCAGTGGCAGGTTGGAGCAGCCCCAGCATTTT
>.|TRBV6-5|TRBJ2-5|.
CASSFSGKETQYF
TGTGCCAGCAGTTTCAGCGGAAAAGAGACCCAGTACTTC
>.|TRBV9|TRBJ2-7|.
CASSPRDDYEQYF
TGTGCCAGCAGCCCCAGAGACGATTACGAGCAGTACTTC
>once|TRBV18|TRBJ2-7|TRBD2
CASSPPSGPTYEQYF
TGTGCCAGCTCCCCCCCTAGCGGGCCGACCTACGAGCAGTACTTC
>few|TRBV5-1|TRBJ1-2|.
CASRQGANYGYTF
TGCGCCAGCAGGCAAGGAGCTAACTATGGCTACACCTTC
>few|TRBV7-2|TRBJ2-7|.
CASSLANRDYEQYF
TGTGCCAGCAGCTTAGCTAACAGAGACTACGAGCAGTACTTC
>.|TRBV5-6|TRBJ2-5|.
CASSLAETQYF
TGTGCCAGCAGCTTGGCCGAGACCCAGTACTTC
>.|TRBV7-8|TRBJ2-7|.
CASSKAGTTYEQYF
TGTGCCAGCAGCAAAGCCGGGACAACCTACGAGCAGTACTTC
>.|TRBV5-5|TRBJ2-7|TRBD2
CASSLFLAGTYEQYF
TGTGCCAGCAGCTTGTTCCTAGCGGGGACCTACGAGCAGTACTTC
>once|TRBV11-2|TRBJ2-5|TRBD2
CASSPPASGAQETQYF
TGTGCCAGCAGCCCACCGGCTAGCGGGGCACAAGAGACCCAGTACTTC
>.|TRBV19|TRBJ2-7|TRBD1
CASSFDRGHLYEQYF
TGTGCCAGTAGTTTTGACAGGGGCCATCTCTACGAGCAGTACTTC
>.|TRBV19|TRBJ1-3|.
CASSKPKGSGNTIYF
TGTGCCAGTAGCAAGCCTAAGGGCTCTGGAAACACCATATATTTT
>.|TRBV2|TRBJ2-2|TRBD1
CASSGTGRRGELFF
TGTGCCAGCAGTGGGACAGGGAGGCGCGGGGAGCTGTTTTTT